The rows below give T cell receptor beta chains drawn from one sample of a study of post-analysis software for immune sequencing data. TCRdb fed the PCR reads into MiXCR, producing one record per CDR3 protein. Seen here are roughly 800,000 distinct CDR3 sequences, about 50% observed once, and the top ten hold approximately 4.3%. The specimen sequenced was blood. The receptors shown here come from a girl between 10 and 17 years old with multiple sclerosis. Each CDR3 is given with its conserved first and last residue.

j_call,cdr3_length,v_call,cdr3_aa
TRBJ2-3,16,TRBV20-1,CSARLGLAGNTDTQYF
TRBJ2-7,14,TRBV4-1,CTSSPYGGNYEQYF
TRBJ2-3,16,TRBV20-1,CSAAGLAGGIMDTQYF
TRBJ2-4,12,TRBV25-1,CASSDLENIQYF
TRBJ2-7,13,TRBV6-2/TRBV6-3,CASKSSGPYEQYF
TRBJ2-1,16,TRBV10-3,CATRRREGLETNEQFF
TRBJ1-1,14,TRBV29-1,CSVEYPGMGAEAFF
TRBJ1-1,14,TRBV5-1,CASSHGTGRTEAFF
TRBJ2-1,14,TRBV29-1,CSVPGLAGGREQFF
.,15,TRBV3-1,CASSQELLAAAEQYF
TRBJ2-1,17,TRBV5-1,CASSLGTSGGLYNEQFF
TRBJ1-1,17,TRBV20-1,CSVPALGLTGGNTEAFF
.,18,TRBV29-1,CSVEDGFGAAKFQETQYF
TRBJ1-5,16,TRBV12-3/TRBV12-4,CASSATGTFSNQPQHF
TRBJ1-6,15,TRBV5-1,CASSLNRIDNSPLHF
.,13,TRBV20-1,CSARGDQTYEQYF
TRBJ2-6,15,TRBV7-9,CASGQRESGANVLTF
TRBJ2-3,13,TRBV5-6,CASSLTSGDTQDF
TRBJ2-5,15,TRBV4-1,CASSPLSAGGETQYF
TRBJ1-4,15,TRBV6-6,CASSYLAGANEKRFF
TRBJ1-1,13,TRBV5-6,CASTRRQNTEAFF
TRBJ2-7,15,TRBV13,CASSLGGLIANEQYF
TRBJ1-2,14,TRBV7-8,CASSLGKTNYGYTF
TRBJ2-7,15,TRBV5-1,CASSLGRLPTMEQYF
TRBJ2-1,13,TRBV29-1,CSVLQGTYNEQFF
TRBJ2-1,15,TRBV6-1,CASSTLGQGDNGQFF
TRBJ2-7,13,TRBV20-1,CSAGGLAGYEQYF
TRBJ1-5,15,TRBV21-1,CASSNRAQGYQPQHF
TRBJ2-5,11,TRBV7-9,CASRAREAQYF
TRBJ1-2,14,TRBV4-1,CASSQGAGIYGYTF
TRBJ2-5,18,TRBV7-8,CASSFTPNMDRGWETQYF
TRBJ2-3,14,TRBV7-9,CASSLVQATDTQYF
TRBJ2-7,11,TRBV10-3,CAIRWRYEQYF
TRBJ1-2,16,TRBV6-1,CASSEAHRGMPYGYTF
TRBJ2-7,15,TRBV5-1,CASSNSGTRAYEQYF
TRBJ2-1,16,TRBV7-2,CASSKSSGGTTNEQFF
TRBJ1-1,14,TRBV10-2,CASSEAAPGTEAFF
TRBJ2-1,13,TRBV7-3,CASSLTRANEQFF
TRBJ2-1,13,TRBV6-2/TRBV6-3,CASRPWTVDEQFF
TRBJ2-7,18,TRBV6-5,CASSYTFSSGGFHHEQYF
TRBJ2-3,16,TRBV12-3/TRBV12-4,CASSQAAGGPLDTQYF
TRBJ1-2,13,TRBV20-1,CSALDRPNYGYTF
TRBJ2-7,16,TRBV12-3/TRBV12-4,CASSPPQGLAGVEQYF
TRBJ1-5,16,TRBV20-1,CSARAPLGIGNQPQHF
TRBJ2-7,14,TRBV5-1,CASSLVSPSYEQYF
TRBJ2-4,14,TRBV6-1,CASSASSGSDEQYF
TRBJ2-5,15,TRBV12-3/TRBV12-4,CASSAPWGRAETQYF
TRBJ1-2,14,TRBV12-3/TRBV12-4,CASSLEGVRYGYTF
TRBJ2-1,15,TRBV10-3,CAISESRGPYNEQFF
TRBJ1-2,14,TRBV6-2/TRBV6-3,CASRRTGGFYGYTF
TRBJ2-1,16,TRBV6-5,CASSYSDILVDNEQFF
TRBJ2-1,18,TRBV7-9,CASTMGLAGAVVYNEQFF
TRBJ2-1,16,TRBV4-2,CTSSPPSLSSYNEQFF
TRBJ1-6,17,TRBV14,CASSDRAGAQIDSPLHF
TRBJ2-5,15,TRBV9,CASSAAGTVQETQYF